The clone carrying this TCR beta chain was recorded a few times. Its antigen remains unknown. Included in the TCR beta cDNA libraries were unique molecular identifiers. Once 1 to 10 million T cells were used, roughly 0.5 million cDNA molecules resulted. TCRdb recomputed calls from the PCR reads with MiXCR, one row per CDR3 protein. The sample lists roughly 400,000 distinct CDR3 sequences, roughly 40% occurring once. This CDR3 is 12 amino acids long. The V gene's germline CDR1 is SEHNR and CDR2 FQNEAQ (reference sequence). V lost 4 bases to trimming and J lost 10 bases; unmatched junction nucleotides: 4. These data are taken from a study of post-analysis software for immune sequencing data. Findings and limits, study-wide: Strong same-batch co-clustering of samples appeared with F measure clustering. There were about 5 TRBV segments more frequent in patients than controls, and TRBV5-6, TRBV5-1 and TRBV20-1 were among them.

The V call is TRBV7-9, the J call TRBJ2-1, with 7 nucleotides matching TRBD2. This sequence was found in a girl aged 2-10 years with multiple sclerosis. The sample consisted of blood. CDR3 sequence reads: CASSSTSQEQFF. CDR3 sequence (DNA): TGTGCCAGCAGCTCGACTAGCCAAGAGCAGTTCTTC. Supplemented by reference TRBV7-9 and TRBJ2-1, the full variable domain reads DTGVSQNPRHKITKRGQNVTFRCDPISEHNRLYWYRQTLGQGPEFLTYFQNEAQLEKSRLLSDRFSAERPKGSFSTLEIQRTEQGDSAMYLCASSSTSQEQFFGPGTRLTVL.